Described below is a single T cell receptor (beta chain) sequence and its context. Its antigen is not identified. This specimen belongs to a study of T cell responses to AZD1222 COVID-19 vaccine. Study-wide results and caveats: Among spike-specific TCRs, nearly half reportedly target unmutated variant regions.

V lost 4 bases to trimming and J lost 2 bases; unmatched junction nucleotides: 7. CDR3 length: 15 amino acids. Germline V CDR1 and CDR2: LGHDT, YNNKEL (reference sequence). Libraries were prepared by immunoSEQ multiplex PCR; TCRdb keeps only in-frame clonotypes and omits some of them. In the table there are about 120,000 clones, 92% of which are singletons. V and J are TRBV3-1 (or the pseudogene TRBV3-2) and TRBJ2-5; 7 bases map to TRBD1. This clonotype was sampled from an adult in good health. Sequencing used peripheral blood, obtained on day 0 of AZD1222 vaccination. In DNA, the CDR3 is TGTGCCAGCAGCCCTGACAGGGTTAGGCAAGAGACCCAGTACTTC. This codes for CASSPDRVRQETQYF.